This T cell receptor (beta chain) came from a study of STAT5B mutations in CD4+ large granular lymphocyte leukemia. Under the authors' procedure: A productive frequency of 2.59 x 10-5 was the lowest detectable. Profiling relied on immunoSEQ multiplex PCR, and the TCRdb table lists in-frame clones only, not all of them. The DNA was the basis for D and trimming; V, J and clone size are from that table. The data contain 30,000 or so clones, approximately 79% of them seen just once; the ten biggest clones take up about 2.1%. Healthy controls were blood donor buffy coats. The sequencing sample was made of CD4+ T cells from blood buffy coats. The sequence was collected from a human donor in good health.

CDR3 amino acids: CASSVGTAYGYTF. In DNA form, the CDR3 reads TGTGCCAGCAGCGTAGGGACAGCCTATGGCTACACCTTC. The V gene is TRBV9, the J gene TRBJ1-2; D is possibly TRBD1 (6 bases). The V and J ends lost 0 bases and 4 bases respectively, with 7 bases between them. Germline-derived CDR1 and CDR2 are SGDLS and YYNGEE. The CDR3 covers 13 residues. The variable domain in full, completed from reference TRBV9 and TRBJ1-2, reads DSGVTQTPKHLITATGQRVTLRCSPRSGDLSVYWYQQSLDQGLQFLIQYYNGEERAKGNILERFSAQQFPDLHSELNLSSLELGDSALYFCASSVGTAYGYTFGSGTRLTVV.